This T cell receptor beta chain is from a study of T-cell memory formation after mild COVID-19. Study-wide results and caveats: CD4+ contracting clones lay mainly in CM and EM, CD8+ ones in EMRA.

With constant-segment primers, 5'RACE yielded cDNA libraries of TCR alpha and TCR beta that carried sample barcodes and UMIs. TCRdb used MiXCR to reprocess the 5' RACE reads, holding one entry per CDR3 protein. The sample holds under 550,000 distinct CDR3 sequences, roughly 17% seen once. Trimming took 3 bases from V and 8 from J, leaving 20 bases between them. The CDR3 covers 15 residues. The germline V gene encodes CDR1 DFQATT and CDR2 SNEGSKA (reference sequence). This clonotype was counted between two and nine times. Its target is unknown. The sequencing input was PBMCs or a T cell subset sorted from them (not recorded which). This sequence was found in a man aged 18 to 35 who had mild COVID-19 (a few samples of this study predate the infection). Cell type and time point are not known. The chain uses TRBV20-1 and TRBJ2-1; possible D gene TRBD1, 6 bases. The CDR3 DNA reads TGCAGTGCTAGGAGTTTGCCAGGGGAACTGCATGAGCAGTTCTTC. Its protein product is CSARSLPGELHEQFF.